This TCR beta chain was found in a study of control samples from healthy donors and cancer patients. Only in-frame clones appear in the TCRdb table, and some are missing; sequencing was by immunoSEQ multiplex PCR. The sample contains some 100,000 clones, about 90% of which appear only once. The sequence derives from a man between 25 and 39 years old in good health. Sample: blood.

As DNA, the CDR3 is TGTGCCAGCAGCTTGAGTCACAGGCCACTTTACGGGGAGCAGTACTTC. Translation: CASSLSHRPLYGEQYF. The chain has TRBV5-6 and TRBJ2-7, with TRBD1 as a possible D gene (5 bases). CDR1 SGHDT and CDR2 YYEEEE come from the germline V gene. The CDR3 covers 16 residues. Trimming stripped 1 base from V and 7 bases from J, with 21 bases between.